These 12 T cell receptor beta chains were sequenced from one sample in a study of monozygotic twins with inflammatory bowel disease. Following a re-call of the 5' RACE reads, TCRdb has one entry per CDR3 protein and lacks DNA. The specimen's table records around 400,000 distinct CDR3 sequences. Sequencing was performed on blood. Receptors were obtained from a human donor with ulcerative colitis or Crohn's disease, or a healthy co-twin of an affected twin (not recorded which).

J is TRBJ2-7 and V is TRBV2; TCRdb names TRBD1, which stays unverified in the absence of DNA. Germline CDR1 and CDR2: SNHLY and FYNNEI. This CDR3 comprises 12 residues. CDR3 region: CASSAGQDEQYF.

The J gene is TRBJ2-5, the V gene TRBV2; the D call from TCRdb, TRBD2, cannot be confirmed without DNA. The CDR3 contains 15 residues. The germline V gene has CDR1 SNHLY and CDR2 FYNNEI. The CDR3 sequence is CASSRTWNRGETQYF.

The genes are TRBV5-6 and TRBJ1-1; with no DNA, the TCRdb D assignment of TRBD1 cannot be verified. There are 13 residues in the CDR3. Germline CDR1 reads SGHDT; CDR2 reads YYEEEE. CDR3: CASILRGNTEAFF.

The gene calls are TRBV29-1 and TRBJ1-2. CDR1 SQVTM and CDR2 ANQGSEA come from the germline V gene. The CDR3 is made up of 13 amino acids. The CDR3 loop reads CSVESADRDGYTF.

This rearrangement joins TRBV11-2 to TRBJ2-3; TCRdb reports TRBD1, a call that lacks DNA to check it against. From germline, CDR1 is SGHAT and CDR2 FQNNGV. The CDR3 runs 13 residues. The CDR3 loop reads CASSSTGKETQYF. Full variable domain (outside the CDR3, taken from reference TRBV11-2 and TRBJ2-3): EAGVAQSPRYKIIEKRQSVAFWCNPISGHATLYWYQQILGQGPKLLIQFQNNGVVDDSQLPKDRFSAERLKGVDSTLKIQPAKLEDSAVYLCASSSTGKETQYFGPGTRLTVL.

The CDR3: CAWRTGAGGVYNEQFF. This chain uses TRBV30 with TRBJ2-1; no DNA is available, so the TRBD1 call from TCRdb remains unchecked. Per germline, CDR1 GTSNPN and CDR2 SVGIG (reference sequence). The CDR3 runs 16 residues.

This chain links TRBV28 with TRBJ1-3; with no DNA, the TCRdb D assignment of TRBD1 cannot be verified. The V gene's germline CDR1 is MDHEN and CDR2 SYDVKM. The CDR3 is 17 residues long. The CDR3 loop reads CASSLTPGTGGGNTIYF.

The J gene is TRBJ2-7, the V gene TRBV5-1; TCRdb reports TRBD2, a call that lacks DNA to check it against. Germline CDR1 and CDR2: SGHRS and YFSETQ. The CDR3 is 16 amino acids. CDR3 in amino acids: CASSLILTSGSREQYF.

The chain carries TRBV6-2 or TRBV6-3 and TRBJ1-5; the TCRdb call, TRBD1, lacks DNA for checking. Germline loops: CDR1 MNHEY, CDR2 SVGEGT. CDR3 length: 18 amino acids. The chain's CDR3 is CASSYSLPDRVRNQPQHF.

The V and J genes are TRBV5-4 and TRBJ2-3; the TCRdb call, TRBD1, lacks DNA for checking. Germline V gene lookup returns CDR1 SGHNT and CDR2 YYREEE (reference sequence). The CDR3 totals 15 residues. The CDR3 loop reads CASSLRGGSTDTQYF.

This chain connects TRBV29-1 to TRBJ1-4; TCRdb's D call of TRBD1 is untestable without DNA. This CDR3 spans 13 amino acids. Looked up from germline, CDR1 is SQVTM and CDR2 is ANQGSEA. The CDR3 sequence: CSVDRGKGEKLFF.

The chain employs TRBV19 and TRBJ2-3; without DNA, the TCRdb call of TRBD1 cannot be checked. Germline V gives CDR1 LNHDA, CDR2 SQIVND (reference sequence). The CDR3 extends over 13 amino acids. CDR3 amino acids: CASSSGLQGTQYF. Looking up the rest from reference TRBV19 and TRBJ2-3 gives the full variable domain: DGGITQSPKYLFRKEGQNVTLSCEQNLNHDAMYWYRQDPGQGLRLIYYSQIVNDFQKGDIAEGYSVSREKKESFPLTVTSAQKNPTAFYLCASSSGLQGTQYFGPGTRLTVL.